These 20 T cell receptor beta chains share one sample of origin, sequenced in a study of cytomegalovirus exposure and HLA in healthy donors. The PCR contained 60 Vbeta and 13 Jbeta primers. TCRdb's table, derived via immunoSEQ multiplex PCR, lists solely in-frame clones and lacks some. The sample contains some 140,000 clones, about 70% of which appear only once. Input material: PBMCs. The receptor source for this set is a middle-aged woman in good health and CMV-seronegative.

The rearrangement links TRBV15 to TRBJ2-7, with D possibly TRBD2 on 6 matching bases. The V and J ends lost 0 bases and 5 bases respectively, with 20 bases between them. The CDR3 is made up of 17 amino acids. Per the germline V gene, CDR1 is LNHNV and CDR2 is YYDKDF (reference sequence). Here the CDR3 DNA reads TGTGCCACCAGCAGAGAAGTCTCTCGTGGAGGGAAGAACGAGCAGTACTTC. Translation gives CATSREVSRGGKNEQYF. The whole variable domain, filled in from reference TRBV15 and TRBJ2-7, reads DAMVIQNPRYQVTQFGKPVTLSCSQTLNHNVMYWYQQKSSQAPKLLFHYYDKDFNNEADTPDNFQSRRPNTSFCFLDIRSPGLGDTAMYLCATSREVSRGGKNEQYFGPGTRLTVT.

The genes are TRBV11-2 and TRBJ2-3; D unresolved. The CDR3 runs 15 residues. From germline, CDR1 is SGHAT and CDR2 FQNNGV. V dropped 5 bases and J dropped 1 base, with 13 bases sitting between them. CDR3 sequence: CASSPGGLRTDTQYF. The CDR3 nucleotides are TGTGCCAGCAGCCCCGGCGGCCTTCGCACAGATACGCAGTATTTT.

This chain connects TRBV4-1 to TRBJ1-4; D gene unclear. Germline CDR1 and CDR2: MGHRA and YSYEKL. Deletions cut 4 bases from V and 8 bases from J, with 17 bases between. There are 15 residues in the CDR3. CDR3 in amino acids: CASSPDNFQAEKLFF. DNA for the CDR3: TGCGCCAGCAGCCCCGACAACTTTCAGGCGGAAAAACTGTTTTTT.

This chain links TRBV6-1 with TRBJ1-5, with 8 bases matching TRBD1. CDR3 size: 13 residues. Germline CDR1 reads MNHNS; CDR2 reads SASEGT. V gave up 4 bases and J gave up 7 bases; unmatched junction bases: 3. The CDR3 DNA is TGTGCCAGCAGTGCACAGGGGGGCCAGCCCCAGCATTTT. Translated, it gives CASSAQGGQPQHF.

The gene calls are TRBV10-3 and TRBJ2-2; 10 nucleotides line up with TRBD1. Trimming cost V 3 bases and J 4 bases; bases outside gene matches: 5. The length of the CDR3 is 16 residues. Germline CDR1 and CDR2: ENHRY and SYGVKD. DNA of the CDR3: TGTGCCATCAGTGAACCCGACAGGGGGCCCACCGGGGAGCTGTTTTTT. Its translation: CAISEPDRGPTGELFF.

The chain combines TRBV7-2 with TRBJ2-2; D remains unclear. Trimming took 3 bases from V and 4 from J, leaving 9 bases between them. From germline, CDR1 is SGHTA and CDR2 FQGNSA. The CDR3 covers 14 residues. As DNA, the CDR3 is TGTGCCAGCAGCTTGAGAGCCCTCACCGGGGAGCTGTTTTTT. This sequence encodes CASSLRALTGELFF.

The chain uses TRBV2 and TRBJ1-5; 8 nucleotides match TRBD1. The CDR3 sequence is 14 residues long. CDR1 and CDR2 (germline): SNHLY, FYNNEI. V shed 7 bases and J 2 bases; nucleotides not matched to a gene: 4. Here the CDR3 DNA reads TGTGCCAGCAAGGGACAGGCGGGCAATCAGCCCCAGCATTTT. Translated: CASKGQAGNQPQHF.

The chain employs TRBV27 and TRBJ1-1; D unclear. Trimming left V 6 bases short and J 9 bases short, with 17 bases between. This CDR3 is 13 amino acids long. Germline CDR1 is MNHEY and CDR2 is SMNVEV (reference sequence). The DNA of the CDR3 is TGTGCCAGCAGCCTAAGCGGCGGGATGCAAGCTTTCTTT. Translated: CASSLSGGMQAFF.

This chain's CDR3 is CASSTRDSLTDTQYF. In nucleotides, the CDR3 is TGCGCCAGCAGCACCCGGGACAGCTTAACAGATACGCAGTATTTT. The rearrangement links TRBV4-1 to TRBJ2-3; TRBD1 agrees at 7 bases. Germline CDR1 and CDR2: MGHRA and YSYEKL. CDR3 size: 15 residues. The V segment lost 5 bases and the J segment 3 bases; nucleotides outside the gene matches: 8.

The gene calls are TRBV6-5 and TRBJ2-3; D gene ambiguous. Trimming pared 0 bases from V and 0 bases from J, leaving 7 bases between. This CDR3 is built from 15 residues. Germline V gene sequence: CDR1 MNHEY, CDR2 SVGAGI. The CDR3 loop reads CASSYSTSSTDTQYF. Here the CDR3 DNA reads TGTGCCAGCAGTTACTCGACTTCTAGCACAGATACGCAGTATTTT.

The CDR3 spells CASTSRQETQYF. The DNA of the CDR3 is TGTGCCAGCACCTCTCGACAGGAGACCCAGTACTTC. V usage is TRBV7-2 and J usage is TRBJ2-5, with D tentatively TRBD1 (5 bases). The germline CDR1 and CDR2 sequences are SGHTA and FQGNSA. Between the trimmed V and J ends, which lost 7 bases and 5 bases, there was a span of 11 bases. The CDR3 sequence is 12 residues long.

The chain couples TRBV28 to TRBJ2-7; D may be TRBD2 (6 bases). CDR3 length equals 17 residues. Looked up from germline, CDR1 is MDHEN and CDR2 is SYDVKM. V shed 2 bases and J shed 3 bases, with 20 bases lying between them. CDR3 nucleotide sequence: TGTGCCAGCAGTTTAAAGTCAGGGACTTCTCAGTACTACGAGCAGTACTTC. This encodes CASSLKSGTSQYYEQYF.

This chain connects TRBV28 to TRBJ1-5; unclear D gene. From germline, CDR1 is MDHEN and CDR2 SYDVKM. The V and J ends lost 3 bases and 3 bases respectively, with 9 bases between them. This CDR3 contains 14 residues. CDR3 protein: CASSFQQFNQPQHF. The CDR3 coding sequence is TGTGCCAGCAGTTTTCAACAGTTCAATCAGCCCCAGCATTTT.

J is TRBJ2-7 and V is TRBV5-4; 9 positions agree with TRBD1. This CDR3 is 14 amino acids long. The V gene end was trimmed by 2 bases and the J gene end by 4 bases; junction bases not matched to a gene: 4. Per the germline V gene, CDR1 is SGHNT and CDR2 is YYREEE (reference sequence). CDR3 bases: TGTGCCAGCAGCTTCGGGACAGGGACGTACGAGCAGTACTTC. This sequence encodes CASSFGTGTYEQYF.

This chain joins TRBV7-3 and TRBJ2-1; D might be TRBD2 (6 bases). The CDR3 totals 16 residues. V lost 1 base and J 5 bases, leaving 15 bases between the germline ends. The germline CDR1 and CDR2 sequences are SGHTA and FQGTGA. CDR3 sequence (DNA): TGTGCCAGCAGCTTAAGAGGCCGGGAGCAAGACAATGAGCAGTTCTTC. This gives the protein CASSLRGREQDNEQFF.

In its sample, this clone was seen once. The chain couples TRBV4-1 to TRBJ1-2; 7 bases fit TRBD1. Per germline, CDR1 MGHRA and CDR2 YSYEKL. This CDR3 spans 15 amino acids. The J segment lost 0 bases and the V segment lost 3 bases, leaving 4 bases of the junction unmatched. Written as DNA, the CDR3 is TGCGCCAGCAGCCAGTTCGGGACAGCTAACTATGGCTACACCTTC. This translates into CASSQFGTANYGYTF.

The J gene is TRBJ2-1, the V gene TRBV15, with TRBD2 matching over 11 bases. Trimming cost V 3 bases and J 1 base; bases outside gene matches: 2. This CDR3 comprises 16 residues. Germline V lookup: CDR1 LNHNV, CDR2 YYDKDF (reference sequence). The CDR3 sequence: CATSRRLAGSYNEQFF. In DNA, the CDR3 is TGTGCCACCAGCAGGAGACTAGCGGGGTCCTACAATGAGCAGTTCTTC.

The V gene is TRBV28, the J gene TRBJ2-5, with 10 positions matching TRBD2. Germline V CDR1 and CDR2: MDHEN, SYDVKM. The CDR3 sequence is 19 residues long. V lost 6 bases and J lost 5; bases outside the gene matches: 21. CDR3 residues: CASSSPWLVAGGTGETQYF. The DNA for the CDR3 is TGTGCCAGCAGCAGCCCCTGGTTGGTAGCGGGGGGCACCGGGGAGACCCAGTACTTC.

J is TRBJ1-3 and V is TRBV5-6; D is undetermined. This CDR3 spans 15 amino acids. Deletions cut 0 bases from V and 0 bases from J, with 7 bases between. Germline-derived CDR1 and CDR2 are SGHDT and YYEEEE. The CDR3 sequence is CASSLESLSGNTIYF. In DNA form, the CDR3 reads TGTGCCAGCAGCTTGGAATCTCTCTCTGGAAACACCATATATTTT.

The CDR3 spells CASSRQKSSYEQYF. The CDR3 DNA reads as TGTGCCAGCAGTCGACAGAAAAGCTCCTACGAGCAGTACTTC. The rearrangement links TRBV6-5 to TRBJ2-7, with D perhaps matching TRBD1 (5 bases). V was clipped by 5 bases and J by 0 bases, with 11 bases between them. CDR3 length: 14 residues. The germline V gene has CDR1 MNHEY and CDR2 SVGAGI.